This T cell receptor beta chain stems from a study of blood T cell repertoires in COVID-19. Study-wide context: There were acute and convalescent COVID-19 samples, and they came from the United States, Italy and Spain. In each case, the material was cDNA or gDNA derived from T cells, B-cell-depleted T cells, or PBMCs.

Clinical histories supplied by participants themselves formed the basis of cohort assignment. Study processing details: Reference gene primers were amplified, and this amplification served to estimate nucleated cell counts. Some clones are missing from TCRdb's copy, which holds only in-frame ones; the method was immunoSEQ multiplex PCR. From that table come the V and J calls and clone size; the DNA was used to work out D and trimming. Of 350,000 to 400,000 clones listed, around 87% are singletons. Unmatched junction bases numbered 5, after V lost 3 bases and J lost 4 bases. The CDR3 contains 15 residues. Germline CDR1 reads PRHDT; CDR2 reads FYEKMQ (reference sequence).

The TCR originated in a man aged 35-49 years in a cohort exposed to, infected with or recovered from COVID-19 (not recorded which). Sequencing was performed on PBMCs or T cells enriched from blood (not recorded which). The V and J genes are TRBV13 and TRBJ2-3; TRBD1 matches at 9 bases. The CDR3 here is CASSLGQGRADTQYF. The CDR3 DNA reads TGTGCCAGCAGCTTGGGACAGGGAAGGGCAGATACGCAGTATTTT.